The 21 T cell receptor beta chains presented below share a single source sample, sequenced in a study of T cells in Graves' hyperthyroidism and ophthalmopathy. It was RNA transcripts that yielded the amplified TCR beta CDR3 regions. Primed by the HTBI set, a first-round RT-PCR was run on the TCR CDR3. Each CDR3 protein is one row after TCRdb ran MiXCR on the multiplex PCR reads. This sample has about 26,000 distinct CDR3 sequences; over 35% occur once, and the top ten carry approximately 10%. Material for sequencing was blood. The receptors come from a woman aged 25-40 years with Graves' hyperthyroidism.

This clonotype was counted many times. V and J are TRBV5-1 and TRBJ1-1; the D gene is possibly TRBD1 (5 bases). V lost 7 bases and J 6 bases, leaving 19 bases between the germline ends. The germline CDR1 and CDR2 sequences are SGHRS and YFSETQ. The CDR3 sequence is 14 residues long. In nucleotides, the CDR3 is TGCGCCAGCTCAAGGGTGGGGGTGTACCCTGAAGCTTTCTTT. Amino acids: CASSRVGVYPEAFF.

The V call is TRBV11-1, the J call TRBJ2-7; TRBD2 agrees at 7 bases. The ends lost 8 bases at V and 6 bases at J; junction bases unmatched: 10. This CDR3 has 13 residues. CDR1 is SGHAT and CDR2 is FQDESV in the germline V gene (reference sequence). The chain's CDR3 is CASSVRGSGEQYF. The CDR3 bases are TGTGCCAGCTCGGTGCGGGGGAGTGGCGAGCAGTACTTC.

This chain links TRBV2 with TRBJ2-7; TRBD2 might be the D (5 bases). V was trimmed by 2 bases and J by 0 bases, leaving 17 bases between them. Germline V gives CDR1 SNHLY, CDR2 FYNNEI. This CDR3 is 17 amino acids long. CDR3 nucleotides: TGTGCCAGCAGTGAATTCGGCAGTCCGGGGAGCTCCTACGAGCAGTACTTC. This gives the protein CASSEFGSPGSSYEQYF.

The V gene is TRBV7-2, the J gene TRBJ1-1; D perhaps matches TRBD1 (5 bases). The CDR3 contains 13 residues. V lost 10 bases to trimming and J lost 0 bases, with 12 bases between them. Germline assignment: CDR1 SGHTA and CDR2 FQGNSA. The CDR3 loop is CATRGGLNTEAFF. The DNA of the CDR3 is TGTGCCACTAGGGGAGGCCTGAACACTGAAGCTTTCTTT.

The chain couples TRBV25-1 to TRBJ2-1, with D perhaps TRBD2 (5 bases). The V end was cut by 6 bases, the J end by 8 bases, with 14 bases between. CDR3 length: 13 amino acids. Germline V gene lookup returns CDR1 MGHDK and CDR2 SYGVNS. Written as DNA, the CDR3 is TGTGCCAGCAGACTAGGTTCTTGGGATGAGCAGTTCTTC. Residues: CASRLGSWDEQFF. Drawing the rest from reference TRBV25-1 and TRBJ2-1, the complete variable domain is EADIYQTPRYLVIGTGKKITLECSQTMGHDKMYWYQQDPGMELHLIHYSYGVNSTEKGDLSSESTVSRIRTEHFPLTLESARPSHTSQYLCASRLGSWDEQFFGPGTRLTVL.

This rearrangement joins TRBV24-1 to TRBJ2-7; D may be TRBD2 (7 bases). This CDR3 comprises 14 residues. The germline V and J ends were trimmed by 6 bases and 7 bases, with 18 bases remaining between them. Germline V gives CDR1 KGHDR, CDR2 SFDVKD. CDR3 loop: CATSLQGGSTEQYF. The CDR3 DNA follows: TGTGCCACCAGTTTACAGGGCGGGAGTACTGAGCAGTACTTC.

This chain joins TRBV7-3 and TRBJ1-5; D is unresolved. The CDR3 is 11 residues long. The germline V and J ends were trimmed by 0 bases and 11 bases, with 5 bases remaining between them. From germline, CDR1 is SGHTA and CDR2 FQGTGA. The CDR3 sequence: CASSLTGTQHF. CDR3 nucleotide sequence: TGTGCCAGCAGCTTAACCGGGACCCAGCATTTT.

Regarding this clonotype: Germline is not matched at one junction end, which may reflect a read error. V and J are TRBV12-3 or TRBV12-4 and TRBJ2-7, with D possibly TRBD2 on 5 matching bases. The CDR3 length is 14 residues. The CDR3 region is CASSLELGVYEQYF. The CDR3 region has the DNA TGTGCCAGCAGCTTAGAACTGGGAGTCTACGAGCAGTACTTC.

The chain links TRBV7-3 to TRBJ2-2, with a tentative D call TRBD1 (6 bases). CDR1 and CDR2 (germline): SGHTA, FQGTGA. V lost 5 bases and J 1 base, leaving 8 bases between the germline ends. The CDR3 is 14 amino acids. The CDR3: CASSVGQNTGELFF. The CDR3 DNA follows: TGTGCCAGCAGCGTGGGACAGAACACCGGGGAGCTGTTTTTT.

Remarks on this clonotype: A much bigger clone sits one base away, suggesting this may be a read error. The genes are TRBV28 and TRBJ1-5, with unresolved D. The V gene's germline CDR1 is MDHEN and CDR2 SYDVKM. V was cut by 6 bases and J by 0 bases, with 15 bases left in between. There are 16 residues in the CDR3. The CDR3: CASRIPGSYSNQPQHF. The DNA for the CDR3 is TGTGCCAGCAGGATCCCGGGATCGTATAGCAATCAGCCCCAGCATTTT.

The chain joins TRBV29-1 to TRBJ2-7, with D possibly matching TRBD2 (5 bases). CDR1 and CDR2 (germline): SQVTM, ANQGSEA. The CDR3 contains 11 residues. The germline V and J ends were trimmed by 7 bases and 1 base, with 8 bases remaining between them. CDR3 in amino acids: CSAEASYEQYF. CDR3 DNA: TGCAGCGCGGAGGCATCCTACGAGCAGTACTTC.

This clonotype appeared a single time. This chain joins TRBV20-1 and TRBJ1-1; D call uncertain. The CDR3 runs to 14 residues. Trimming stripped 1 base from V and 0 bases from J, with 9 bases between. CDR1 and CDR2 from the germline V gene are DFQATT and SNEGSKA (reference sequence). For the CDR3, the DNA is TGCAGTGCTAGAGTGGACGGCATGAACACTGAAGCTTTCTTT. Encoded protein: CSARVDGMNTEAFF.

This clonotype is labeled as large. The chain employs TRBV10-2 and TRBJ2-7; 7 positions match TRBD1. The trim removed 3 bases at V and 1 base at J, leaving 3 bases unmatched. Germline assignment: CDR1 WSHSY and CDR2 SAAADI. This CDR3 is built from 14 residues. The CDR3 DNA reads TGCGCCAGCAGTGATTCGGGACAGTCCTACGAGCAGTACTTC. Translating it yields CASSDSGQSYEQYF.

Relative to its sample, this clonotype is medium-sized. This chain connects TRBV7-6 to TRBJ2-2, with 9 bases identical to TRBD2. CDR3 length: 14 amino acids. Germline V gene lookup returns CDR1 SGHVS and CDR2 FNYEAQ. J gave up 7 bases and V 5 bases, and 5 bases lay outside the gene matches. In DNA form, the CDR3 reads TGTGCCAGCAGCCTAGTAGCGGGAGACGGGGAGCTGTTTTTT. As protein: CASSLVAGDGELFF.

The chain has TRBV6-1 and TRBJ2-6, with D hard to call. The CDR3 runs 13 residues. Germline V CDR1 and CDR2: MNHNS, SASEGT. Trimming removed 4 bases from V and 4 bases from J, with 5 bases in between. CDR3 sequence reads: CASSGQGANVLTF. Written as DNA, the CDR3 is TGTGCCAGCAGTGGCCAGGGGGCCAACGTCCTGACTTTC.

In DNA form, the CDR3 reads TGCAGTACTGAAGGCTACGAGCAGTACTTC. As protein: CSTEGYEQYF. The chain recombines TRBV20-1 with TRBJ2-7; D call uncertain. Germline assignment: CDR1 DFQATT and CDR2 SNEGSKA (reference sequence). This CDR3 comprises 10 residues. V was pared by 8 bases and J by 3 bases, with 8 bases between.

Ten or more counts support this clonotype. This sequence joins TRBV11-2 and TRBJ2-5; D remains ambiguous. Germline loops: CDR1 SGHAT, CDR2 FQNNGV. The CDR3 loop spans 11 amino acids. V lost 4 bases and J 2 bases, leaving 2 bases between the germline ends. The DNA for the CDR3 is TGTGCCAGCAGCTCGCAAGAGACCCAGTACTTC. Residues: CASSSQETQYF.

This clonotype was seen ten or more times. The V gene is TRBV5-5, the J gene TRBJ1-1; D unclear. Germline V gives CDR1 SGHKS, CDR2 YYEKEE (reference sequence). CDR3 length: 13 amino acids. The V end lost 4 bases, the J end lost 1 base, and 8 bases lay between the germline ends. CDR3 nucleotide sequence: TGTGCCAGCAGCGCCTGGTCGAACACTGAAGCTTTCTTT. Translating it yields CASSAWSNTEAFF.

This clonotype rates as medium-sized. The DNA of the CDR3 is TGCAGCGTAGCCGGGGGGGGCCTATCGAACACTGAAGCTTTCTTT. This gives the protein CSVAGGGLSNTEAFF. The chain combines TRBV29-1 with TRBJ1-1, with a weak D call TRBD1 (6 bases). CDR3 length: 15 amino acids. CDR1 and CDR2 (germline): SQVTM, ANQGSEA. V lost 6 bases, J lost 1 base, and 18 bases lay in between.

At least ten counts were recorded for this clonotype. Here the CDR3 reads CSATPGIWALNTEAFF. The CDR3 region has the DNA TGCAGTGCTACCCCAGGGATTTGGGCTCTCAACACTGAAGCTTTCTTT. The V and J genes are TRBV20-1 and TRBJ1-1, with D perhaps matching TRBD1 (5 bases). The ends were cut back, 4 bases at V and 2 bases at J, with 20 bases in the middle. The CDR3 covers 16 residues. Germline V gene lookup returns CDR1 DFQATT and CDR2 SNEGSKA (reference sequence).

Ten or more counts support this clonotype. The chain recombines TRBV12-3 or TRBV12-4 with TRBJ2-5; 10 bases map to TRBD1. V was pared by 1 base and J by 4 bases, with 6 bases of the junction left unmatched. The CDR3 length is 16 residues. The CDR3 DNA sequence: TGTGCCAGCAGTTTAGGACAGGGGGCGTATGGAGAGACCCAGTACTTC. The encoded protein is CASSLGQGAYGETQYF.